A single sample is the source of the 3 T cell receptor beta chains below, sequenced in a study of blood T cell repertoires in COVID-19. Assay used: immunoSEQ multiplex PCR; TCRdb lists only in-frame clones, some missing. Among about 480,000 clones listed, 70% to 90% were seen once. Sequenced input: peripheral blood. Receptors were obtained from a woman in her forties or fifties with COVID-19, enrolled during active disease.

This chain uses TRBV11-2 with TRBJ1-1; 8 bases line up with TRBD1. CDR3 length equals 15 residues. Germline trimming cut 5 bases from V and 1 base from J; bases unmatched to any gene: 6. From germline, CDR1 is SGHAT and CDR2 FQNNGV. CDR3: CASSPRQGANTEAFF. DNA of the CDR3: TGTGCCAGCAGCCCCCGGCAGGGGGCGAACACTGAAGCTTTCTTT.

This chain uses TRBV4-2 with TRBJ1-5; TRBD1 agrees at 8 bases. Germline CDR1 is LGHNA and CDR2 is YNFKEQ. Germline trimming cut 2 bases from V and 1 base from J; bases unmatched to any gene: 10. The CDR3 extends over 18 amino acids. The CDR3 bases are TGTGCCAGCAGCCAACCTCCCGGGGACAGGTTGAGCAATCAGCCCCAGCATTTT. Translation: CASSQPPGDRLSNQPQHF.

This chain links TRBV9 with TRBJ2-7; D is unclear. Per germline, CDR1 SGDLS and CDR2 YYNGEE. Trimming removed 0 bases from V and 3 bases from J, with 13 bases in between. The CDR3 has 15 residues. The CDR3 nucleotides read TGTGCCAGCAGCGTAGGAGATAGCCTCGTCTACGAGCAGTACTTC. As protein: CASSVGDSLVYEQYF.